The 11 T cell receptor beta chains below all came from one sample that was sequenced in a study of blood T cells in healthy people across ages. Primers used in a second PCR of about 7 to 12 cycles were a sample-barcoded 5' primer and a J-beta primer mix. TCRdb re-called the 5' RACE reads with MiXCR, one entry per CDR3 protein. The sample shows 800,000 or so distinct CDR3 sequences, 20% to 30% of them seen only once. This sample was shared with a second study, whose subject was T cells of mothers and their children.

Material for sequencing was blood. These receptors all stem from a boy between 10 and 17 years old in good health.

The chain recombines TRBV21-1 with TRBJ2-5; the DNA was not used to check the table's D call, TRBD2. Matching the DNA end better, TRBJ2-7 makes the J call doubtful. TRBV21-1 is tagged as a pseudogene. CDR3 length equals 16 residues. This CDR3 reads CASSKETSGVTYEQYF. CDR3 sequence (DNA): TGTGCCAGCAGCAAAGAGACTAGCGGGGTCACCTACGAGCAGTACTTC.

The chain recombines TRBV28 with TRBJ2-5; D may be TRBD1 or TRBD2 (7 bases each). The V end lost 8 bases, the J end lost 5 bases, and 15 bases lay between the germline ends. Germline V gives CDR1 MDHEN, CDR2 SYDVKM. The CDR3 loop spans 13 amino acids. The CDR3 DNA is TGTGCCAGCGGGACAGCCGGGGGGGAGACCCAGTACTTC. Its protein product is CASGTAGGETQYF.

This clonotype has just a few counts. The V gene is TRBV2, the J gene TRBJ2-3; 7 positions agree with TRBD1. The trim removed 8 bases at V and 0 bases at J, leaving 11 bases unmatched. Germline V gene sequence: CDR1 SNHLY, CDR2 FYNNEI. This CDR3 is 16 amino acids long. CDR3 nucleotides: TGTGCCAGCGCGTTCTCCGGGACAGCCAGCACAGATACGCAGTATTTT. Its translation is CASAFSGTASTDTQYF.

The gene calls are TRBV5-4 and TRBJ2-1, with D perhaps TRBD2 (6 bases). CDR3 length: 13 residues. V lost 7 bases and J lost 8, with 16 bases in between. The germline V gene encodes CDR1 SGHNT and CDR2 YYREEE (reference sequence). As DNA, the CDR3 is TGTGCCAGCCGGGACTTACCCTATGATGAGCAGTTCTTC. Protein product: CASRDLPYDEQFF.

The chain has TRBV20-1 and TRBJ1-4; 9 bases agree with TRBD1. This CDR3 is built from 16 residues. CDR1 and CDR2 (germline): DFQATT, SNEGSKA (reference sequence). The junction had 9 bases not matched to a gene; V was cut back by 6 bases and J by 1 base. This chain's CDR3 is CSASGTGSQTNEKLFF. In DNA, the CDR3 is TGCAGTGCCTCGGGGACAGGGAGTCAAACTAATGAAAAACTGTTTTTT.

The CDR3 region has the DNA TGTGCCAGCTCGACTGGCCTGAGTCAGCCCCAGCATTTT. As protein: CASSTGLSQPQHF. The V call is TRBV18, the J call TRBJ1-5; unclear D gene. V was shortened by 6 bases and J by 6 bases, with 12 bases between the two germline ends. Germline CDR1 KGHSH, CDR2 LQKENI. The CDR3 extends over 13 amino acids.

This chain uses TRBV6-2 or TRBV6-3 with TRBJ2-7; TRBD1 agrees at 8 bases. This CDR3 has 15 amino acids. Trimming removed 7 bases from V and 0 bases from J; junction bases left unmatched: 8. Per the germline V gene, CDR1 is MNHEY and CDR2 is SVGEGT. The CDR3 loop is CASIPTGTGSYEQYF. CDR3 coding DNA: TGTGCCAGCATCCCGACAGGGACAGGCTCCTACGAGCAGTACTTC.

This clonotype was detected a few times. V is TRBV5-1 and J is TRBJ2-7; TRBD1 aligns across 7 bases. The ends lost 0 bases at V and 4 bases at J; junction bases unmatched: 7. Per germline, CDR1 SGHRS and CDR2 YFSETQ. The CDR3 consists of 15 residues. The CDR3 DNA follows: TGCGCCAGCAGCTTGGAGTCGGACAGGACTTACGAGCAGTACTTC. Translating gives CASSLESDRTYEQYF. Together with reference TRBV5-1 and TRBJ2-7, the CDR3 gives the full variable domain: KAGVTQTPRYLIKTRGQQVTLSCSPISGHRSVSWYQQTPGQGLQFLFEYFSETQRNKGNFPGRFSGRQFSNSRSEMNVSTLELGDSALYLCASSLESDRTYEQYFGPGTRLTVT.

This clonotype has a handful of counts. The chain joins TRBV18 to TRBJ2-5; D is uncertain. The J call may be wrong; the DNA end is better matched by TRBJ2-7. CDR3 length: 14 amino acids. The germline V gene encodes CDR1 KGHSH and CDR2 LQKENI. CDR3 DNA sequence: TGTGCCAGCTCGCGACGGACGGACGCCTACGAGCAGTACTTC. Protein: CASSRRTDAYEQYF.

This clonotype has more than one count but fewer than ten. A read error may produce the germline difference seen at one junction end. The V call is TRBV2, the J call TRBJ1-2, with D unresolved. Germline lookup yields CDR1 SNHLY and CDR2 FYNNEI. This CDR3 comprises 14 residues. DNA of the CDR3: TGTGCCGGCAGAGATCAGGCCAAAAACTATGGCTACACCTTC. Its protein is CAGRDQAKNYGYTF.

The chain has TRBV28 and TRBJ2-7; D is undetermined. CDR3 size: 12 residues. Germline V gene sequence: CDR1 MDHEN, CDR2 SYDVKM. The V and J ends lost 5 bases and 2 bases respectively, with 7 bases between them. The CDR3 DNA is TGTGCCAGCAGTATCCGGCCCTACGAGCAGTACTTC. Translation gives CASSIRPYEQYF.